Below are 2 T cell receptor beta chains sequenced from a single sample in a study of cytomegalovirus exposure and HLA in healthy donors. Vbeta (60) and Jbeta (13) primers were used in the PCR. Produced via immunoSEQ multiplex PCR; TCRdb's table is partial and in-frame only. The repertoire holds 120,000 or so clones, 70% to 85% seen once, with about 1.7% in the top ten. Sequenced: PBMCs. The receptors shown here come from a man aged 18 to 35 in good health and CMV-seronegative.

In its sample, this clone was seen once. This chain connects TRBV13 to TRBJ2-3, with TRBD2 matching 8 bases. There are 15 residues in the CDR3. With 5 bases clipped from V and 2 bases from J, the junction kept 6 bases outside the gene matches. From germline, CDR1 is PRHDT and CDR2 FYEKMQ (reference sequence). In DNA, the CDR3 is TGTGCCAGCAGCCTGAGCGGGGGCCTCACAGATACGCAGTATTTT. Translating gives CASSLSGGLTDTQYF.

The rearrangement joins TRBV27 to TRBJ2-3; tentative D call: TRBD2 (5 bases). V lost 6 bases and J lost 3, with 13 bases in between. Germline V gene sequence: CDR1 MNHEY, CDR2 SMNVEV (reference sequence). The CDR3 sequence is 14 residues long. CDR3 bases: TGTGCCAGCAGGAGGATAGGCGGGACAGATACGCAGTATTTT. Residues: CASRRIGGTDTQYF.